The rows below give T cell receptor beta chains drawn from one sample of a study of T cell responses to AZD1222 COVID-19 vaccine. Using immunoSEQ multiplex PCR, the repertoire was profiled, and TCRdb retains in-frame clones only, with some absent. In the table there are about 140,000 clones, nearly 95% of which are singletons. Material: peripheral blood, obtained on day 0 of AZD1222 vaccination. The receptors were sampled from an adult in good health. The CDR3 runs from the conserved cysteine through the conserved F or W. Each record gives: clone size, D gene, J gene, V gene, CDR3 DNA, CDR3 protein. D genes are given only for firm matches. The size entry is marked missing in some rows and otherwise reads once, few, many or a size class.

NA NA TRBJ1-1 TRBV7-2 TGTGCCAGCAGCTTATCTGGACAGACGAACACTGAAGCTTTCTTT CASSLSGQTNTEAFF
NA TRBD1 TRBJ1-4 TRBV2 TGTGCCAGCAGCGAAACAGGGGGCGTCAGGTTTGGTGCTGAAAAACTGTTTTTT CASSETGGVRFGAEKLFF
NA TRBD1 TRBJ2-3 TRBV6-1 TGTGCCAGCAGTGAGGGACAGGTCGGCACAGATACGCAGTATTTT CASSEGQVGTDTQYF
NA TRBD1 TRBJ1-2 TRBV27 TGTGCCAGCAGTTTTAACGACAGGGCTTCGGGGGGCTACACCTTC CASSFNDRASGGYTF
NA NA TRBJ2-1 TRBV2 TGTGCCAGCAAAGGGGGGCCCTACAATGAGCAGTTCTTC CASKGGPYNEQFF
NA TRBD1 TRBJ1-1 TRBV28 TGTGCCAGTGCCGGGACAGGGAGGTACACTGAAGCTTTCTTT CASAGTGRYTEAFF
NA TRBD2 TRBJ2-5 TRBV24-1 TGTGCCACCAGTGATTCCGGGACGCGGGAGGAAGAGACCCAGTACTTC CATSDSGTREEETQYF
NA TRBD2 TRBJ2-2 TRBV5-1 TGCGCCAGCAGCCAATTGACTAGCGGTAACACCGGGGAGCTGTTTTTT CASSQLTSGNTGELFF
NA NA TRBJ2-7 TRBV7-9 TGTGCCAGCAGCAGTAACCACTACGAGCAGTACTTC CASSSNHYEQYF
NA NA TRBJ1-6 TRBV7-9 TGTGCCAGCAGCTTAGCGAGCGCAGGTTATAATTCACCCCTCCACTTT CASSLASAGYNSPLHF
once TRBD1 TRBJ1-6 TRBV27 TGTGCCAGCAGTTTAGGGCAGGGGGTTGTTTCACCCCTCCACTTT CASSLGQGVVSPLHF
NA NA TRBJ1-1 TRBV7-7 TGTGCCAGCAGCTTAGGAGGGTCTAACACTGAAGCTTTCTTT CASSLGGSNTEAFF
NA NA TRBJ1-5 TRBV4-3 TGCGCCAGCAGCCAAGATCAGGGAGGTGGCCAGCCCCAGCATTTT CASSQDQGGGQPQHF
NA TRBD2 TRBJ2-1 TRBV18 TGTGCCAGCTCACTGTCGGCTAGCGGGAGTACGAATGAGCAGTTCTTC CASSLSASGSTNEQFF
once NA TRBJ1-1 TRBV24-1 TGTGCCACCAGTGACCCCAATAGGGGAAGGGAGGCTTTCTTT CATSDPNRGREAFF
NA TRBD1 TRBJ2-7 TRBV7-2 TGTGCCAGCAGCTTATATGGACAGGGGACCTACGAGCAGTACTTC CASSLYGQGTYEQYF
NA NA TRBJ1-2 TRBV5-1 TGCGCCAGCAGCTTGCCGCAACCTAACCACTATGGCTACACCTTC CASSLPQPNHYGYTF
NA TRBD2 TRBJ2-5 TRBV7-8 TGTGCCAGCAGCTTAGTCGGTAGCGGGGAGACCCAGTACTTC CASSLVGSGETQYF
NA TRBD1 TRBJ2-3 TRBV4-2 TGTGCCAGCAGCCAATCATATCGGGCAGGGGGATCAGATACGCAGTATTTT CASSQSYRAGGSDTQYF
NA TRBD1 TRBJ1-5 TRBV28 TGTGCCAGCAGTTCCGTACAGGGGGGTCAGCCCCAGCATTTT CASSSVQGGQPQHF
once NA TRBJ2-3 TRBV9 TGTGCCAGCAGCACAAGTAATATGGGGCCATACCAGTATTTT CASSTSNMGPYQYF
few NA TRBJ1-1 TRBV2 TGTGCCAGCAGCGACCCGACAGGGAACACTGAAGCTTTCTTT CASSDPTGNTEAFF